This entry lists 6 T cell receptor beta chains sequenced from one sample in a study of early T cells in non-severe SARS-CoV-2 infection (dated by TCRdb to the early 2020s). The library was produced with 5' RACE. Data came from a NextSeq 500. TCRdb reworked the public reads: Q25 trimming with fastp, MiXCR clone assembly, productive beta chains retained. Rows are unified per CDR3 protein, each entry keeping the most common DNA and genes. This sample holds tens of thousands of distinct CDR3 sequences; over 13% were observed only once. The ten biggest clones cover roughly 3.1% of the sample. The sequenced sample was whole blood. These receptors originate from an adult who was a healthcare worker with PCR-confirmed SARS-CoV-2 infection or an uninfected control (not recorded which).

This clonotype was seen a handful of times. The rearrangement uses TRBV5-4 and TRBJ2-5, with TRBD1 identical over 7 bases. J was trimmed by 2 bases and V by 4 bases; bases with no gene match: 5. Germline CDR1 SGHNT, CDR2 YYREEE (reference sequence). The CDR3 has 14 amino acids. DNA for the CDR3: TGTGCCAGCAGCCAAGGACAGGTTCAAGAGACCCAGTACTTC. Its translation: CASSQGQVQETQYF.

This clonotype was recorded many times. The chain combines TRBV20-1 with TRBJ2-4; TRBD2 is a possible D gene (6 bases). CDR3 size: 14 residues. V gave up 5 bases and J gave up 9 bases, with 20 bases separating them. Germline CDR1 DFQATT, CDR2 SNEGSKA (reference sequence). The CDR3 DNA sequence: TGCAGTGCTCTGGCCGGGGCCGATAGCGGCATTCAGTACTTC. This sequence encodes CSALAGADSGIQYF.

This clonotype occurred a few times. This chain joins TRBV7-8 and TRBJ2-1; 10 nucleotides match TRBD2. The CDR3 runs 15 residues. CDR1 and CDR2 from the germline V gene are SGHVS and FQNEAQ. With 3 bases clipped from V and 12 bases from J, the junction kept 11 bases outside the gene matches. CDR3 loop: CASSFDLAGVRGQFF. The CDR3, as DNA: TGTGCCAGCAGCTTTGATCTAGCGGGGGTTCGCGGGCAGTTCTTC.

The rearrangement links TRBV5-6 to TRBJ2-2; D perhaps matches TRBD1 (5 bases). Germline V CDR1 and CDR2: SGHDT, YYEEEE. The length of the CDR3 is 16 residues. The V end was cut by 2 bases, the J end by 2 bases, with 13 bases between. CDR3 residues: CASSFGGQGNTGELFF. The CDR3 DNA sequence: TGTGCCAGCAGCTTTGGTGGGCAGGGAAACACCGGGGAGCTGTTTTTT.

In its sample, this clonotype was seen a few times. The chain is built from TRBV28 and TRBJ1-2; D not certain. Looked up from germline, CDR1 is MDHEN and CDR2 is SYDVKM. The germline V and J ends were trimmed by 4 bases and 3 bases, with 21 bases remaining between them. The CDR3 extends over 17 amino acids. CDR3 protein: CASSYLILEGFYYGYTF. The CDR3, as DNA: TGTGCCAGCAGTTACTTGATTCTCGAGGGCTTTTACTATGGCTACACCTTC.

This clonotype was seen repeatedly, ten times or more. The genes are TRBV7-6 and TRBJ2-7, with D possibly matching TRBD1 (5 bases). The germline V gene has CDR1 SGHVS and CDR2 FNYEAQ. V dropped 3 bases and J dropped 2 bases, with 11 bases sitting between them. This CDR3 spans 14 amino acids. CDR3 region: CASSFGQGPYEQYF. The DNA for the CDR3 is TGTGCCAGCAGCTTCGGGCAGGGCCCCTACGAGCAGTACTTC. Based on the CDR3 plus reference TRBV7-6 and TRBJ2-7, the full variable domain is GAGVSQSPRYKVTKRGQDVALRCDPISGHVSLYWYRQALGQGPEFLTYFNYEAQQDKSGLPNDRFSAERPEGSISTLTIQRTEQRDSAMYRCASSFGQGPYEQYFGPGTRLTVT.